The text below deals with one T cell receptor beta chain. What it binds is not known. The data derive from a study of cytomegalovirus exposure and HLA in healthy donors. Sequencing was performed with immunoSEQ multiplex PCR; in TCRdb, only in-frame clones are kept and a portion is missing. The sample consists of some 170,000 clones, 80% to 90% of them appearing once. V lost 0 bases, J lost 0 bases, and 11 bases lay in between. This CDR3 contains 16 residues. The germline CDR1 and CDR2 sequences are LGHNA and YNFKEQ. Study outcomes and limitations: Cytomegalovirus-associated TCR beta chains were listed, numbering some 170. Many donors carried some public TCRs, although rarity characterized most TCR sequences. Cytomegalovirus status was reportedly diagnosed by the classifier with high specificity and sensitivity.

J is TRBJ1-1 and V is TRBV4-2; D is possibly TRBD1 (5 bases). The receptor was derived from a woman aged 30 to 39 in good health and CMV-seronegative. The specimen sequenced was PBMCs. This CDR3 is CASSQEIYRLNTEAFF. The DNA of the CDR3 is TGTGCCAGCAGCCAAGAGATCTACAGGCTGAACACTGAAGCTTTCTTT.